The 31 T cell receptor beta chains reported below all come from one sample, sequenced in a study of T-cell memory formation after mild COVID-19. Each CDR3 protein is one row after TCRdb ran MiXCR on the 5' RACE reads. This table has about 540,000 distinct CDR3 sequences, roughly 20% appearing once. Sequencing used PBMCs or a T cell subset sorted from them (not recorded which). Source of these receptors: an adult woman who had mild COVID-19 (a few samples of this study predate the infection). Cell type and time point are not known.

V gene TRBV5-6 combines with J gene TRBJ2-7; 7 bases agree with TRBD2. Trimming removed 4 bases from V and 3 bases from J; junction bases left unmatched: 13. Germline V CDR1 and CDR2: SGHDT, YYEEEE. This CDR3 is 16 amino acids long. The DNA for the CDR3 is TGTGCCAGCAGCCCCGAGGGACGGGGGGATATCTACGAGCAGTACTTC. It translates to CASSPEGRGDIYEQYF.

The CDR3 coding sequence is TGTGCCATCAGTGAGTCGGGCAGGGGAGACCAAGAGACCCAGTACTTC. The encoded protein is CAISESGRGDQETQYF. The chain couples TRBV10-3 to TRBJ2-5, with D tentatively TRBD1 (6 bases). The CDR3 totals 16 residues. The V gene's germline CDR1 is ENHRY and CDR2 SYGVKD. Trimming pared 0 bases from V and 0 bases from J, leaving 11 bases between.

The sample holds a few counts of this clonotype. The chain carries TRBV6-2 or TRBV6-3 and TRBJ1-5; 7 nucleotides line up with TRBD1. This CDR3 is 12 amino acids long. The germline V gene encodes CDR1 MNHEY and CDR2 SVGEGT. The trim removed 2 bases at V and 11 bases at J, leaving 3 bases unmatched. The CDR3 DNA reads TGTGCCAGCAGTTACCCAGACAGGGCCCAGCATTTT. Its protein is CASSYPDRAQHF.

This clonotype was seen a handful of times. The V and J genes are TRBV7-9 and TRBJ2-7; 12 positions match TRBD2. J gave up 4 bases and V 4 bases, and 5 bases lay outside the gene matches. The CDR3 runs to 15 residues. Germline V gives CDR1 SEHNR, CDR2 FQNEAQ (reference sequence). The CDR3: CASSSETSGSYEQYF. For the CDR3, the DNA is TGTGCCAGCAGCTCGGAGACTAGCGGGAGTTACGAGCAGTACTTC.

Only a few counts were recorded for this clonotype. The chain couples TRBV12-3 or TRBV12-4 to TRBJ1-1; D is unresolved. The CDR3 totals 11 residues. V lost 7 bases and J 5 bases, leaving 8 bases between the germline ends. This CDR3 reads CASTPGTEAFF. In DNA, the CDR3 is TGTGCCAGCACCCCGGGGACTGAAGCTTTCTTT.

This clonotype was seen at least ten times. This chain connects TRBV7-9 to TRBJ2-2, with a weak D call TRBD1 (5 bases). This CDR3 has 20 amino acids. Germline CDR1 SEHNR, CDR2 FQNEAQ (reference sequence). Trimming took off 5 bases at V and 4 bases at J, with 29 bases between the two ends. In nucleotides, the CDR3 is TGTGCCAGCAGCCGGCGACTGGACACCGTAAGGCCGTCGGGCACCGGGGAGCTGTTTTTT. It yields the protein CASSRRLDTVRPSGTGELFF.

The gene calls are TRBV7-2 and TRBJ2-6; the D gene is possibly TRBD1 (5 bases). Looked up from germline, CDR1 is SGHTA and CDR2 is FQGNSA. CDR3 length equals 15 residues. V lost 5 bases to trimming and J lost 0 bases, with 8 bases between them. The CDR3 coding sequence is TGTGCCAGCAGCGTAGACAGCTCTGGGGCCAACGTCCTGACTTTC. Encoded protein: CASSVDSSGANVLTF.

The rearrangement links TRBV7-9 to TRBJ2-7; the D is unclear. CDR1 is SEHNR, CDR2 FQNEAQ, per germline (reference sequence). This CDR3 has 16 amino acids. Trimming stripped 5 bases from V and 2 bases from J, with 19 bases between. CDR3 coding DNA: TGTGCCAGCAGCCATGAGCTAGGGCAGCCGACCTACGAGCAGTACTTC. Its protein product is CASSHELGQPTYEQYF. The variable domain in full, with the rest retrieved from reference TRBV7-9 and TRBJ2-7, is DTGVSQNPRHKITKRGQNVTFRCDPISEHNRLYWYRQTLGQGPEFLTYFQNEAQLEKSRLLSDRFSAERPKGSFSTLEIQRTEQGDSAMYLCASSHELGQPTYEQYFGPGTRLTVT.

CDR3 sequence reads: CSVEGAGKEAFF. The CDR3 region has the DNA TGCAGCGTTGAAGGAGCGGGCAAGGAAGCTTTCTTT. This sequence joins TRBV29-1 and TRBJ1-1; D ambiguous. Trimming took 1 base from V and 8 from J, leaving 11 bases between them. CDR3 size: 12 residues. Germline loops: CDR1 SQVTM, CDR2 ANQGSEA.

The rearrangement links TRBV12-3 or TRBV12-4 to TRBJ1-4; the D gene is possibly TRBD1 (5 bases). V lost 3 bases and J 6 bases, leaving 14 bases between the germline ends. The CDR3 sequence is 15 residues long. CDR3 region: CASSFPGFRHEKLFF. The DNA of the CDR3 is TGTGCCAGCAGTTTCCCAGGGTTTCGACATGAAAAACTGTTTTTT.

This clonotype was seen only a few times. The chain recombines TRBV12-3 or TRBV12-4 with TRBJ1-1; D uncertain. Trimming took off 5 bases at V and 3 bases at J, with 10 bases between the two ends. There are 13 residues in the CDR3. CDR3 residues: CASSPESYTEAFF. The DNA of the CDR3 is TGTGCCAGCAGTCCAGAAAGCTACACTGAAGCTTTCTTT.

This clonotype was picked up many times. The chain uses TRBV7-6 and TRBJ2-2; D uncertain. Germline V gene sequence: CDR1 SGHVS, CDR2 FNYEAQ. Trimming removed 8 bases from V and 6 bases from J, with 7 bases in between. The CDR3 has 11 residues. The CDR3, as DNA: TGTGCCAGCCGCCTGGCCGGGGAGCTGTTTTTT. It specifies CASRLAGELFF.

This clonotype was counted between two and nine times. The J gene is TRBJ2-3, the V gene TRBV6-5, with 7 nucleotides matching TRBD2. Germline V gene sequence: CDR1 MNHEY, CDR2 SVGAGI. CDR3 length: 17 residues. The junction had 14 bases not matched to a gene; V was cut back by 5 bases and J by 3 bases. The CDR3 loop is CASSGGRVAAGTDTQYF. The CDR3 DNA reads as TGTGCCAGCAGTGGGGGAAGGGTGGCAGCGGGGACAGATACGCAGTATTTT.

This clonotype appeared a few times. The CDR3 loop reads CSARDPGHQAIQYF. For the CDR3, the DNA is TGCAGTGCTAGAGATCCGGGACATCAAGCCATTCAGTACTTC. This chain joins TRBV20-1 and TRBJ2-4; maybe TRBD1 (6 bases). The germline V gene encodes CDR1 DFQATT and CDR2 SNEGSKA (reference sequence). Trimming removed 0 bases at V and 9 bases at J, with 15 bases between. The CDR3 length is 14 residues.

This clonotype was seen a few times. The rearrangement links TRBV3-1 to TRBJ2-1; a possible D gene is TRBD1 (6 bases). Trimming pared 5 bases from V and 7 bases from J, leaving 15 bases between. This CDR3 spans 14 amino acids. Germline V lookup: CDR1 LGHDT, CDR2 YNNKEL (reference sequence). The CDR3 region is CASSLGWTANEQFF. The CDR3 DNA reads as TGTGCCAGCAGCTTGGGATGGACAGCGAATGAGCAGTTCTTC.

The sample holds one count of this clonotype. The CDR3 loop is CASSLAREGEKLFF. CDR3 bases: TGTGCCAGCAGCTTAGCCAGGGAGGGTGAAAAACTGTTTTTT. The chain carries TRBV7-9 and TRBJ1-4, with D perhaps matching TRBD1 (5 bases). CDR1 SEHNR and CDR2 FQNEAQ come from the germline V gene (reference sequence). CDR3 length: 14 amino acids. With 0 bases removed from V and 7 bases from J, the gap between germline ends came to 9 bases.

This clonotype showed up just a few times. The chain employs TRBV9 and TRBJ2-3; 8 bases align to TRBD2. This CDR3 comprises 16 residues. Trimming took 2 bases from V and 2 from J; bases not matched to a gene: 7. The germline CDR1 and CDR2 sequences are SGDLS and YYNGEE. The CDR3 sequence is CASSVGAGGLTDTQYF. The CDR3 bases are TGTGCCAGCAGCGTCGGGGCGGGGGGTCTCACAGATACGCAGTATTTT.

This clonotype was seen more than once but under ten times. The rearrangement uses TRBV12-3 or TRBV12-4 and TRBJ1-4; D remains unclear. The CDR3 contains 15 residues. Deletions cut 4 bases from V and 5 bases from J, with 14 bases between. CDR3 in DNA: TGTGCCAGCAGTTCTTACGGCTCGAAAAATGAAAAACTGTTTTTT. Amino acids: CASSSYGSKNEKLFF.

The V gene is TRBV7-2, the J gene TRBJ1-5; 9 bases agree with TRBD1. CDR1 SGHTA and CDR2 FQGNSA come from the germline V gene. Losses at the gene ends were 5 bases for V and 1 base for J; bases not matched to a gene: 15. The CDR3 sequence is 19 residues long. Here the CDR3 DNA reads TGTGCCAGCAGCCCAGGGAGTCCCGGGACAGGGTCGAGCAATCAGCCCCAGCATTTT. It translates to CASSPGSPGTGSSNQPQHF.

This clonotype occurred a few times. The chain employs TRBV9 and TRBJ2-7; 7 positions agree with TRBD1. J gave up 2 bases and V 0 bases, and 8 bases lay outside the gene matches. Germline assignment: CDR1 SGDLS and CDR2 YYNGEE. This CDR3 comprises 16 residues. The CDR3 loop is CASSVGLGQPTYEQYF. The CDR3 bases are TGTGCCAGCAGCGTAGGACTGGGACAGCCGACCTACGAGCAGTACTTC. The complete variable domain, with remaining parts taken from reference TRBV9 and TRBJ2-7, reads DSGVTQTPKHLITATGQRVTLRCSPRSGDLSVYWYQQSLDQGLQFLIQYYNGEERAKGNILERFSAQQFPDLHSELNLSSLELGDSALYFCASSVGLGQPTYEQYFGPGTRLTVT.

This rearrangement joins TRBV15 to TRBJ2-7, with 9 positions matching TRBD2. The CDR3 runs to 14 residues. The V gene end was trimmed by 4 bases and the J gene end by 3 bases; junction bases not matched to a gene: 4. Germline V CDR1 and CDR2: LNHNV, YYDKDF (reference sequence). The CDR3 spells CATSIVSGSYEQYF. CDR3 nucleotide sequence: TGTGCCACCAGCATAGTTAGCGGGAGCTACGAGCAGTACTTC.

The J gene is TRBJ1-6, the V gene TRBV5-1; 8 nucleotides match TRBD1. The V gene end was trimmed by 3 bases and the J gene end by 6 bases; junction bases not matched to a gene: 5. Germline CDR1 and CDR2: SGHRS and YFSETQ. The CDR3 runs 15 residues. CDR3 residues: CASSSWTGSNSPLHF. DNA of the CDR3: TGCGCCAGCAGCTCCTGGACAGGGAGTAATTCACCCCTCCACTTT.

Written as DNA, the CDR3 is TGTGCCAGCTCCCTCAACTCAGGGGCTGGGGCCAACGTCCTGACTTTC. Translating it yields CASSLNSGAGANVLTF. J is TRBJ2-6 and V is TRBV18; D perhaps matches TRBD1 (6 bases). This CDR3 has 16 amino acids. Between the trimmed V and J ends, which lost 6 bases and 2 bases, there was a span of 14 bases. The germline CDR1 and CDR2 sequences are KGHSH and LQKENI.

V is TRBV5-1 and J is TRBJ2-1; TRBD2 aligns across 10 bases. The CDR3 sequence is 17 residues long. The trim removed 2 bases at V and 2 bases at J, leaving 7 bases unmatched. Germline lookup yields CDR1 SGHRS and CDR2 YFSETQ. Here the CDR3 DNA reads TGCGCCAGCAGCTTCCTCCTTAGCGGGGGGCCCTACAATGAGCAGTTCTTC. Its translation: CASSFLLSGGPYNEQFF.

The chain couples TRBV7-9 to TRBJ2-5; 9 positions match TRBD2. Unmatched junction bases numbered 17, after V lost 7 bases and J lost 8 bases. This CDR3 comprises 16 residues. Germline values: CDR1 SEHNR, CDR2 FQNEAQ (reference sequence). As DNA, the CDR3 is TGTGCCAGCAATTCCCCCCTACTAGCGGGTAGAAGAACCCAGTACTTC. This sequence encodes CASNSPLLAGRRTQYF.

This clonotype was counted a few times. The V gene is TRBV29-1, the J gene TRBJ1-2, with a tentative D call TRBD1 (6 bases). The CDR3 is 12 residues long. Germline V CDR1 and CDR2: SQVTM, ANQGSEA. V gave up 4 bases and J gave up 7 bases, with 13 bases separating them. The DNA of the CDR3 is TGCAGCGTTGGTACAGGGTCAATTGGCTACACCTTC. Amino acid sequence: CSVGTGSIGYTF. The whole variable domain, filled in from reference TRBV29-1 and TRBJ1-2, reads SAVISQKPSRDICQRGTSLTIQCQVDSQVTMMFWYRQQPGQSLTLIATANQGSEATYESGFVIDKFPISRPNLTFSTLTVSNMSPEDSSIYLCSVGTGSIGYTFGSGTRLTVV.

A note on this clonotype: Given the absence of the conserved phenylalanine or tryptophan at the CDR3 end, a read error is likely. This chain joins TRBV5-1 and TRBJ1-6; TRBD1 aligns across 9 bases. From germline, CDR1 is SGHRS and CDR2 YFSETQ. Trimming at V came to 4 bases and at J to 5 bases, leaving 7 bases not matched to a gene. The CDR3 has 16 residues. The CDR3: CASSVEQGADNSPLHC. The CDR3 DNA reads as TGCGCCAGCAGCGTGGAACAGGGGGCGGATAATTCACCCCTCCACTGT.

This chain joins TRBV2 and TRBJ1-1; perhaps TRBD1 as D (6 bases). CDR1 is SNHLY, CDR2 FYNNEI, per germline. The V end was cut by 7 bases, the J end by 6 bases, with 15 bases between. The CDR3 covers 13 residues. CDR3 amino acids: CASIPRGRAEAFF. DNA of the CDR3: TGTGCCAGCATTCCCAGGGGTCGGGCTGAAGCTTTCTTT.

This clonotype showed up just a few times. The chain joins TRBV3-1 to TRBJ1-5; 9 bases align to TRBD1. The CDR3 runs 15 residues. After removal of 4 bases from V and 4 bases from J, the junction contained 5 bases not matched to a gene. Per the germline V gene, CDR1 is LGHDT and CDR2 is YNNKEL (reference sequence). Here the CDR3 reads CASSLQGARNQPQHF. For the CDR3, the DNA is TGTGCCAGCAGCCTACAGGGGGCTAGAAATCAGCCCCAGCATTTT.

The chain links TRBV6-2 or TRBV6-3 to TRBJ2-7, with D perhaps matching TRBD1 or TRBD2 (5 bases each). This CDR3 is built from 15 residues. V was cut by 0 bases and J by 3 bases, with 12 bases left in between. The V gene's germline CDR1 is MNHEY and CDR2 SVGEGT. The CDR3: CASSYSDSGNYEQYF. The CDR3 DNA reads TGTGCCAGCAGTTACTCGGACTCAGGGAACTACGAGCAGTACTTC.

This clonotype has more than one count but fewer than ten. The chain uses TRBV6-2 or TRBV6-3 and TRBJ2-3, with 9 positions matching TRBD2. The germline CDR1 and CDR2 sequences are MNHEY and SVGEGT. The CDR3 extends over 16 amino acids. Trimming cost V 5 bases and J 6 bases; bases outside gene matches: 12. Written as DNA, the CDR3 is TGTGCCAGCAGTGAGCGACTAGCGGTGGAGGTTGATACGCAGTATTTT. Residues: CASSERLAVEVDTQYF.